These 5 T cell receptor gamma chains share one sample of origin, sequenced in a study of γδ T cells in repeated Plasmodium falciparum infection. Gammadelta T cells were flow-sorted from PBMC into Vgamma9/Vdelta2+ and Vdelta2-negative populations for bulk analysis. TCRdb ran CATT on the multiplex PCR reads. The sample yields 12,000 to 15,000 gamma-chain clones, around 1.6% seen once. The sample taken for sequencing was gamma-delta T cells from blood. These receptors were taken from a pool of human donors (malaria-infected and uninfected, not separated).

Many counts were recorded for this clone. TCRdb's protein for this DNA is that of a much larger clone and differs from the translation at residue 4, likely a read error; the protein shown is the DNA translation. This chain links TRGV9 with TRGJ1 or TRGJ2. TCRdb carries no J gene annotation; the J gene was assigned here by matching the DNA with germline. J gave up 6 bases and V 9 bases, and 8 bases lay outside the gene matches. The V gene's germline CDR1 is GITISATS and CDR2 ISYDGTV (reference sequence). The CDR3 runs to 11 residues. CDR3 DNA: TGTGCCTTGCGGAAGGGTTATAAGAAACTCTTT. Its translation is CALRKGYKKLF.

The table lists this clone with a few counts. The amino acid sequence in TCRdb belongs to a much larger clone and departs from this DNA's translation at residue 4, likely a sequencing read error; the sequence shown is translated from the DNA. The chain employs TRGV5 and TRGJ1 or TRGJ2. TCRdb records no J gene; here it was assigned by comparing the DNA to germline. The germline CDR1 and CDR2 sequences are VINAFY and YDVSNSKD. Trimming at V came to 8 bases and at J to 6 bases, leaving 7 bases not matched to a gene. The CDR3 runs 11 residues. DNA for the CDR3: TGTGCCACCTCATTATCTTATAAGAAACTCTTT. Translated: CATSLSYKKLF.

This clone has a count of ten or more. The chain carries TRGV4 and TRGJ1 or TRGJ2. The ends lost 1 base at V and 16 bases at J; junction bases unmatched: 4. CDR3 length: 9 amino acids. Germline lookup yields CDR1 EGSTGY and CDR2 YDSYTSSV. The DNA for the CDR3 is TGTGCCACCTGGGATGGAACGCTCTTT. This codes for CATWDGTLF.

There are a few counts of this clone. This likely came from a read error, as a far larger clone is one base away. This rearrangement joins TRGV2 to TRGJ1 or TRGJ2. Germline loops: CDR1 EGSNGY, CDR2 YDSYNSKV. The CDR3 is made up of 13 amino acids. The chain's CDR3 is CATWDGPRHKKLF. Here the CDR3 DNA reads TGTGCCACCTGGGACGGGCCTCGCCATAAAAAACTCTTT.

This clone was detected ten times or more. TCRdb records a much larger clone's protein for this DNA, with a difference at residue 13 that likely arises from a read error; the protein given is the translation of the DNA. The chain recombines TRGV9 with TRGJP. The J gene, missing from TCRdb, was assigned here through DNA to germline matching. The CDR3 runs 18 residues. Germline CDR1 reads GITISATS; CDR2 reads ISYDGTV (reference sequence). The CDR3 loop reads CALWEVSPQELGRKIKVF. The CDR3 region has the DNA TGTGCCTTGTGGGAGGTGTCCCCTCAAGAGTTGGGCAGAAAAATCAAGGTATTT.